This T cell receptor (beta chain) came from a study of memory CD4+ T cells and cytomegalovirus serostatus. The study's findings and limits: Suggested: most of the CMV-linked TCR signature lies in CD4+ memory cells.

Clones were read by immunoSEQ multiplex PCR, and TCRdb kept only the in-frame ones, dropping some. In the table there are about 42,000 clones, just under 80% of which are singletons. Details on this clone: The antigen remains unidentified.

The CDR3 has 12 amino acids. Germline CDR1 and CDR2: MDHEN and SYDVKM. V lost 7 bases, J lost 1 base, and 7 bases lay in between. Single viable CD3+CD4+CD8-CD45RO+ cells were sorted as the memory CD4+ T cells. The clonotype was recovered from an adult in good health and CMV-seronegative. The V and J genes are TRBV28 and TRBJ1-1, with no clear D. Sequencing used memory CD4+ T cells from blood. The CDR3 sequence: CASIVRNTEAFF. CDR3 coding DNA: TGTGCCAGCATAGTGAGGAACACTGAAGCTTTCTTT. Full variable domain (rest looked up from reference TRBV28 and TRBJ1-1): DVKVTQSSRYLVKRTGEKVFLECVQDMDHENMFWYRQDPGLGLRLIYFSYDVKMKEKGDIPEGYSVSREKKERFSLILESASTNQTSMYLCASIVRNTEAFFGQGTRLTVV.